One and the same sample provided the 14 T cell receptor beta chains below, sequenced in a study of control samples from healthy donors and cancer patients. Sequenced by immunoSEQ multiplex PCR; TCRdb stores in-frame clones only, minus some. This table has around 94,000 clones, over 85% appearing once. Sequenced sample: blood. The receptors derive from a woman in her thirties in good health.

The chain recombines TRBV4-1 with TRBJ2-1; possibly TRBD1 for D (6 bases). The CDR3 has 17 residues. V lost 2 bases and J lost 0, with 14 bases in between. The germline V gene has CDR1 MGHRA and CDR2 YSYEKL. The chain's CDR3 is CASSQRNTGSSYNEQFF. In DNA, the CDR3 is TGCGCCAGCAGCCAAAGAAACACAGGGTCCTCCTACAATGAGCAGTTCTTC.

The chain has TRBV25-1 and TRBJ1-6, with 7 bases matching TRBD1. The V segment lost 6 bases and the J segment 7 bases; nucleotides outside the gene matches: 9. This CDR3 region has 15 residues. Germline V CDR1 and CDR2: MGHDK, SYGVNS. The CDR3 loop reads CASRVRQGRNSPLHF. DNA for the CDR3: TGTGCCAGCAGGGTTCGACAGGGACGGAATTCACCCCTCCACTTT.

The chain combines TRBV6-5 with TRBJ2-7; D possibly corresponds to TRBD1 (5 bases). The V end lost 6 bases, the J end lost 2 bases, and 14 bases lay between the germline ends. The CDR3 loop spans 14 amino acids. CDR1 and CDR2 from the germline V gene are MNHEY and SVGAGI. The DNA for the CDR3 is TGTGCCAGCAGAACAGTAACAGGAACCTACGAGCAGTACTTC. Amino acids: CASRTVTGTYEQYF.

This chain connects TRBV24-1 to TRBJ1-1; the match to TRBD1 covers 9 bases. The germline gives CDR1 KGHDR, CDR2 SFDVKD. V dropped 7 bases and J dropped 4; count of bases not matched to a gene: 6. The CDR3 is 14 amino acids. The DNA for the CDR3 is TGTGCCACCAGACAGGGGGCCTGGAGCACTGAAGCTTTCTTT. Translating it yields CATRQGAWSTEAFF.

This sequence joins TRBV6-4 and TRBJ1-6, with D possibly TRBD1 on 5 matching bases. The CDR3 is 14 residues long. Germline CDR1 is MRHNA and CDR2 is SNTAGT. Trimming left V 3 bases short and J 5 bases short, with 8 bases between. CDR3 nucleotide sequence: TGTGCCAGCAGTGAAGACAGCCATAATTCACCCCTCCACTTT. Translated: CASSEDSHNSPLHF.

The rearrangement links TRBV11-3 to TRBJ2-5; D gene uncertain. The CDR3 is 12 residues long. V lost 0 bases to trimming and J lost 5 bases, with 4 bases between them. Germline CDR1 reads SGHNT; CDR2 reads YENEEA. For the CDR3, the DNA is TGTGCCAGCAGCTTAGATTACGAGACCCAGTACTTC. This gives the protein CASSLDYETQYF. Using reference TRBV11-3 and TRBJ2-5 for the parts outside the CDR3, the full variable domain is EAGVVQSPRYKIIEKKQPVAFWCNPISGHNTLYWYLQNLGQGPELLIRYENEEAVDDSQLPKDRFSAERLKGVDSTLKIQPAELGDSAVYLCASSLDYETQYFGPGTRLLVL.

The chain combines TRBV6-5 with TRBJ1-5, with 8 positions matching TRBD1. With 6 bases clipped from V and 5 bases from J, the junction kept 3 bases outside the gene matches. The CDR3 covers 13 residues. Looked up from germline, CDR1 is MNHEY and CDR2 is SVGAGI. CDR3 sequence: CASRLTGDQPQHF. Here the CDR3 DNA reads TGTGCCAGCAGGTTGACAGGGGATCAGCCCCAGCATTTT.

This chain joins TRBV6-5 and TRBJ2-1; 11 bases are shared with TRBD2. Germline CDR1 and CDR2: MNHEY and SVGAGI. V lost 9 bases, J lost 1 base, and 5 bases stayed unmatched. The CDR3 runs 15 residues. The CDR3 here is CASTSGSTSYNEQFF. The CDR3 DNA is TGTGCCAGTACTAGCGGGAGCACGTCCTACAATGAGCAGTTCTTC.

V and J are TRBV6-1 and TRBJ1-5; 9 bases are shared with TRBD1. Germline CDR1 and CDR2: MNHNS and SASEGT. V shed 4 bases, J shed 4 bases, and the junction held 8 bases outside the gene matches. This CDR3 is 16 amino acids long. For the CDR3, the DNA is TGTGCCAGCAGTGTGGCGGGACAGGGTGGAAATCAGCCCCAGCATTTT. As protein: CASSVAGQGGNQPQHF.

The chain joins TRBV27 to TRBJ1-5, with unresolved D. V lost 4 bases, J lost 3 bases, and 10 bases lay in between. CDR3 length equals 14 residues. Germline-derived CDR1 and CDR2 are MNHEY and SMNVEV (reference sequence). The CDR3 nucleotides are TGTGCCAGCAGTTCCGGTGATAACAATCAGCCCCAGCATTTT. Amino acids: CASSSGDNNQPQHF.

V usage is TRBV12-3 or TRBV12-4 and J usage is TRBJ2-7; TRBD2 matches 8 bases. J was trimmed by 4 bases and V by 5 bases; bases with no gene match: 4. The CDR3 is 13 residues long. In DNA form, the CDR3 reads TGTGCCAGCAGTATGGGACTAGGTTACGAGCAGTACTTC. Amino acids: CASSMGLGYEQYF.

The chain has TRBV7-9 and TRBJ1-3; D gene uncertain. V lost 7 bases to trimming and J lost 0 bases, with 13 bases between them. This CDR3 spans 15 amino acids. From germline, CDR1 is SEHNR and CDR2 FQNEAQ (reference sequence). The CDR3 DNA sequence: TGTGCCAGCACCCTGCCGGCTAGCTCTGGAAACACCATATATTTT. This codes for CASTLPASSGNTIYF.

CDR3 protein: CATLNSGSSTDTQYF. The CDR3 DNA follows: TGTGCCACCCTTAACAGCGGGAGTAGTACAGATACGCAGTATTTT. The V and J genes are TRBV5-4 and TRBJ2-3; 8 nucleotides align to TRBD2. Germline V gene lookup returns CDR1 SGHNT and CDR2 YYREEE (reference sequence). V lost 9 bases to trimming and J lost 3 bases; unmatched junction nucleotides: 12. This CDR3 contains 15 residues. The full variable domain, its missing parts supplied by reference TRBV5-4 and TRBJ2-3, is ETGVTQSPTHLIKTRGQQVTLRCSSQSGHNTVSWYQQALGQGPQFIFQYYREEENGRGNFPPRFSGLQFPNYSSELNVNALELDDSALYLCATLNSGSSTDTQYFGPGTRLTVL.

The V and J genes are TRBV30 and TRBJ2-7; D is uncertain. Germline V lookup: CDR1 GTSNPN, CDR2 SVGIG (reference sequence). The CDR3 length is 11 residues. V lost 0 bases and J lost 12, with 12 bases in between. The DNA of the CDR3 is TGTGCCTGGAGTGTATCGGGTTCTCGGTACTTC. Translating it yields CAWSVSGSRYF.